Listed here is a single TCR beta chain. Its antigen is not known. The data are from a study of OX40 agonist ivuxolimab in advanced cancers. General study findings and limits: Averaged across samples, CD8+ T cells carried more expanded clones than CD4+ did. By week 6 at 0.1 to 3.0 mg/kg, blood CD4+ and CD8+ T cells had expanded clonally.

Patients with autoimmune history or systemic immunosuppression were excluded. TCRdb's copy holds only in-frame clones and misses some; the assay was immunoSEQ multiplex PCR. Here the sample spans approximately 83,000 clones, approximately 81% being singletons. The CDR3 length is 14 residues. Trimming took off 1 base at V and 6 bases at J, with 12 bases between the two ends. Germline CDR1 and CDR2: SGHTA and FQGNSA. This specimen consisted of CD4+ or CD8+ T cells sorted from blood, obtained in a trial of the OX40 agonist ivuxolimab. The rearrangement joins TRBV7-2 to TRBJ1-1; D unclear. This clonotype was sampled from an adult with an advanced solid tumor such as melanoma, head and neck, liver or kidney cancer. CDR3 coding DNA: TGTGCCAGCAGCTTAGGAGAGGGTAACCCTGAAGCTTTCTTT. Its protein is CASSLGEGNPEAFF.